These 27 T cell receptor beta chains came from one sample sequenced in a study of T-cell memory formation after mild COVID-19. TCRdb analysed the 5' RACE reads with MiXCR anew, one entry per CDR3 protein. Altogether approximately 500,000 distinct CDR3 sequences are present, around 25% being singletons, with the ten largest covering approximately 13%. Sequenced sample: PBMCs or a T cell subset sorted from them (not recorded which). All receptors derive from an adult woman who had mild COVID-19 (a few samples of this study predate the infection). Cell type and time point are not known.

The chain combines TRBV20-1 with TRBJ1-2; possible D gene TRBD1, 6 bases. Germline values: CDR1 DFQATT, CDR2 SNEGSKA (reference sequence). V was pared by 6 bases and J by 2 bases, with 16 bases between. This CDR3 contains 14 residues. Written as DNA, the CDR3 is TGCAGTGCCACCCCACAGGGACTCAACTATGGCTACACCTTC. Translation gives CSATPQGLNYGYTF.

The rearrangement uses TRBV19 and TRBJ2-3; perhaps TRBD1 as D (9 bases). Germline CDR1 reads LNHDA; CDR2 reads SQIVND (reference sequence). The V end lost 5 bases, the J end lost 5 bases, and 26 bases lay between the germline ends. The CDR3 runs to 18 residues. DNA of the CDR3: TGTGCCAGTAGTCCGGACAGGGGTTTCGGTAGCGGGGAAGATACGCAGTATTTT. Translated, it gives CASSPDRGFGSGEDTQYF.

The chain is built from TRBV29-1 and TRBJ2-3; 8 nucleotides line up with TRBD2. CDR1 SQVTM and CDR2 ANQGSEA come from the germline V gene. The CDR3 sequence is 14 residues long. V shed 6 bases and J 2 bases; nucleotides not matched to a gene: 7. The CDR3 DNA reads as TGCAGCGTCGTCGGGGGGGGTGTCACAGATACGCAGTATTTT. This sequence encodes CSVVGGGVTDTQYF.

The CDR3 region has the DNA TGCAGTGCTAGTGGGACTAGCGGACTTTTAAGCTCCTACAATGAGCAGTTCTTC. This translates into CSASGTSGLLSSYNEQFF. J is TRBJ2-1 and V is TRBV20-1, with 11 nucleotides matching TRBD2. V dropped 3 bases and J dropped 0; count of bases not matched to a gene: 10. From germline, CDR1 is DFQATT and CDR2 SNEGSKA (reference sequence). The CDR3 is 18 amino acids.

The chain links TRBV7-9 to TRBJ1-2; D perhaps matches TRBD1 (5 bases). Germline assignment: CDR1 SEHNR and CDR2 FQNEAQ (reference sequence). This CDR3 is built from 13 residues. Deletions cut 7 bases from V and 6 bases from J, with 15 bases between. The CDR3 DNA sequence: TGTGCCAGCACCTTGTGGGGCAGGGATGGCTACACCTTC. This gives the protein CASTLWGRDGYTF.

The chain carries TRBV18 and TRBJ2-5; no firm D call. Germline V lookup: CDR1 KGHSH, CDR2 LQKENI. The CDR3 length is 12 residues. The V gene lost 2 bases and the J gene lost 3 bases, with 4 bases spanning the gap. CDR3 sequence (DNA): TGTGCCAGCTCACCAAAAGAAGAGACCCAGTACTTC. It yields the protein CASSPKEETQYF.

This clonotype was observed a handful of times. This sequence joins TRBV24-1 and TRBJ2-2; 10 bases are shared with TRBD2. This CDR3 region has 18 residues. CDR1 is KGHDR and CDR2 is SFDVKD in the germline V gene. CDR3 bases: TGTGAAAATAATTATATGGAGAGGACTAGCGGCGCCACCGGGGAGCTGTTTTTT. Amino acids: CENNYMERTSGATGELFF.

This rearrangement joins TRBV5-5 to TRBJ1-5; 7 positions match TRBD1. V was clipped by 0 bases and J by 4 bases; unmatched bases: 10. Germline V CDR1 and CDR2: SGHKS, YYEKEE (reference sequence). The CDR3 has 17 amino acids. The CDR3 DNA follows: TGTGCCAGCAGCTTGGAGGCTTGGACAGGCCTGAATCAGCCCCAGCATTTT. Translation gives CASSLEAWTGLNQPQHF.

This clonotype turned up a few times. The chain is built from TRBV10-2 and TRBJ2-2; D gene unclear. The CDR3 loop spans 13 amino acids. The ends were cut back, 3 bases at V and 6 bases at J, with 8 bases in the middle. Germline CDR1 reads WSHSY; CDR2 reads SAAADI. The CDR3 sequence is CASSDSRAGELFF. Written as DNA, the CDR3 is TGCGCCAGCAGTGACTCTCGGGCCGGGGAGCTGTTTTTT.

This clonotype was observed a few times. The rearrangement links TRBV27 to TRBJ2-1; tentatively, D is TRBD2 (5 bases). This CDR3 is built from 13 residues. V lost 2 bases and J 7 bases, leaving 9 bases between the germline ends. The germline V gene encodes CDR1 MNHEY and CDR2 SMNVEV (reference sequence). The CDR3 spells CASSLARGNEQFF. CDR3 in DNA: TGTGCCAGCAGTTTAGCTCGGGGAAATGAGCAGTTCTTC.

This clonotype showed up just a few times. V usage is TRBV20-1 and J usage is TRBJ1-5; D is possibly TRBD1 (6 bases). Trimming cost V 7 bases and J 6 bases, with 19 bases left between them. The CDR3 extends over 14 amino acids. Germline-derived CDR1 and CDR2 are DFQATT and SNEGSKA (reference sequence). The CDR3 sequence is CSGARGALGQPQHF. DNA for the CDR3: TGCAGTGGGGCCCGGGGGGCGCTGGGTCAGCCCCAGCATTTT.

V gene TRBV19 combines with J gene TRBJ2-7, with TRBD2 as a possible D gene (5 bases). Trimming pared 4 bases from V and 6 bases from J, leaving 13 bases between. CDR1 and CDR2 (germline): LNHDA, SQIVND (reference sequence). The CDR3 has 13 residues. CDR3 amino acids: CASSTERGSEQYF. CDR3 nucleotide sequence: TGTGCCAGTAGTACCGAACGGGGAAGCGAGCAGTACTTC.

The V gene is TRBV6-6, the J gene TRBJ1-2; D gene uncertain. Germline V CDR1 and CDR2: MNHNY, SVGAGI (reference sequence). The CDR3 extends over 13 amino acids. The V gene lost 6 bases and the J gene lost 0 bases, with 8 bases spanning the gap. CDR3 DNA sequence: TGTGCCAGCAGCCGAAATGCTAACTATGGCTACACCTTC. Its translation is CASSRNANYGYTF.

The genes are TRBV10-2 and TRBJ2-5, with 11 bases matching TRBD1. Trimming at V came to 6 bases and at J to 2 bases, leaving 5 bases not matched to a gene. The CDR3 runs to 15 residues. The germline V gene encodes CDR1 WSHSY and CDR2 SAAADI. CDR3 loop: CASSRTGGRQETQYF. CDR3 coding DNA: TGCGCCAGCAGCCGGACAGGGGGCCGGCAAGAGACCCAGTACTTC.

This clonotype was counted a few times. One end of the junction fails to match germline, which may point to a read error. The CDR3 sequence is CASTPGRDRVF. DNA of the CDR3: TGTGCCAGCACCCCGGGCCGCGACCGGGTTTTC. V is TRBV12-3 or TRBV12-4 and J is TRBJ1-2; the D is unclear. The CDR3 runs to 11 residues.

Only a few counts were recorded for this clonotype. V usage is TRBV7-2 and J usage is TRBJ1-1; tentatively, D is TRBD1 (5 bases). V was trimmed by 3 bases and J by 7 bases, leaving 9 bases between them. Germline lookup yields CDR1 SGHTA and CDR2 FQGNSA. The CDR3 is made up of 12 amino acids. CDR3 nucleotides: TGTGCCAGCAGCTTGAGAGGGGTTGAAGCTTTCTTT. This gives the protein CASSLRGVEAFF.

This chain uses TRBV7-3 with TRBJ2-1; D remains unclear. Germline CDR1 reads SGHTA; CDR2 reads FQGTGA. V lost 6 bases to trimming and J lost 8 bases, with 14 bases between them. The CDR3 loop spans 13 amino acids. CDR3 DNA: TGTGCCAGCAGTCTAAATGGTCGCTATGAGCAGTTCTTC. Its protein product is CASSLNGRYEQFF.

V gene TRBV6-5 combines with J gene TRBJ1-4, with D hard to call. The V gene lost 6 bases and the J gene lost 4 bases, with 12 bases spanning the gap. Germline CDR1 MNHEY, CDR2 SVGAGI. The CDR3 covers 14 residues. The chain's CDR3 is CASRLTRLNEKLFF. CDR3 nucleotide sequence: TGTGCCAGCAGACTAACCCGTCTTAATGAAAAACTGTTTTTT.

The chain couples TRBV12-3 or TRBV12-4 to TRBJ1-1; no definite D call. The CDR3 consists of 11 residues. Trimming pared 7 bases from V and 1 base from J, leaving 4 bases between. CDR3 in amino acids: CASTWNTEAFF. The CDR3 DNA reads as TGTGCCAGCACATGGAACACTGAAGCTTTCTTT.

This clonotype was seen a few times. The chain recombines TRBV30 with TRBJ2-1; D might be TRBD1 (6 bases). The V end was cut by 2 bases, the J end by 3 bases, with 11 bases between. This CDR3 has 14 amino acids. The germline V gene has CDR1 GTSNPN and CDR2 SVGIG (reference sequence). The chain's CDR3 is CAWSPGQSYNEQFF. CDR3 bases: TGTGCCTGGAGTCCGGGACAAAGCTACAATGAGCAGTTCTTC.

This clonotype was counted a few times. The genes are TRBV5-1 and TRBJ2-7; TRBD2 aligns across 11 bases. Germline values: CDR1 SGHRS, CDR2 YFSETQ. This CDR3 has 17 amino acids. The V and J ends lost 3 bases and 3 bases, in that order; junction bases with no gene match: 11. The CDR3 region is CASSSAPTSGGVYEQYF. CDR3 DNA: TGCGCCAGCAGCTCGGCACCTACTAGCGGGGGCGTCTACGAGCAGTACTTC.

This clonotype occurred a few times. The chain links TRBV12-3 or TRBV12-4 to TRBJ2-1, with 14 bases identical to TRBD2. Trimming at V came to 1 base and at J to 7 bases, leaving 9 bases not matched to a gene. The CDR3 has 18 amino acids. This CDR3 reads CASSLGTSGRFVGNEQFF. The CDR3 DNA reads TGTGCCAGCAGTTTAGGGACTAGCGGGAGGTTTGTGGGGAATGAGCAGTTCTTC.

Written as DNA, the CDR3 is TGTGCCAGCAGTACCAGGACAGCCCGTGCCTACGAGCAGTACTTC. Translation: CASSTRTARAYEQYF. The V gene is TRBV12-3 or TRBV12-4, the J gene TRBJ2-7; D is perhaps TRBD1 (6 bases). CDR3 length equals 15 residues. V was shortened by 5 bases and J by 2 bases, with 16 bases between the two germline ends.

V usage is TRBV4-1 and J usage is TRBJ1-5; weak D call: TRBD1 (6 bases). Germline V gene lookup returns CDR1 MGHRA and CDR2 YSYEKL. Trimming took 1 base from V and 0 from J, leaving 16 bases between them. The CDR3 sequence is 18 residues long. The CDR3 protein is CASSQVTGRGGSNQPQHF. CDR3 nucleotides: TGCGCCAGCAGCCAAGTCACGGGGAGGGGGGGTAGCAATCAGCCCCAGCATTTT.

The rearrangement uses TRBV7-9 and TRBJ2-3; 8 nucleotides align to TRBD1. J was trimmed by 6 bases and V by 5 bases; bases with no gene match: 10. CDR3 length: 15 residues. Germline V gene lookup returns CDR1 SEHNR and CDR2 FQNEAQ (reference sequence). The CDR3 bases are TGTGCCAGCAGCCCCCCCAGGACAGGGTGGGATACGCAGTATTTT. Translated, it gives CASSPPRTGWDTQYF.

CDR3 loop: CASSAPLGLGRDTQYF. CDR3 sequence (DNA): TGTGCCAGCAGTGCCCCTTTAGGGTTAGGTAGAGATACGCAGTATTTT. The chain has TRBV27 and TRBJ2-3; D is ambiguous. The germline V and J ends were trimmed by 5 bases and 5 bases, with 20 bases remaining between them. The CDR3 extends over 16 amino acids. Germline V gene lookup returns CDR1 MNHEY and CDR2 SMNVEV (reference sequence).

The chain has TRBV2 and TRBJ2-7; D not resolved. The germline V gene has CDR1 SNHLY and CDR2 FYNNEI. The CDR3 sequence is 13 residues long. Trimming cost V 10 bases and J 0 bases, with 13 bases left between them. The CDR3 DNA sequence: TGTGCCACTACCCTGACTGACTCCTACGAGCAGTACTTC. This gives the protein CATTLTDSYEQYF.